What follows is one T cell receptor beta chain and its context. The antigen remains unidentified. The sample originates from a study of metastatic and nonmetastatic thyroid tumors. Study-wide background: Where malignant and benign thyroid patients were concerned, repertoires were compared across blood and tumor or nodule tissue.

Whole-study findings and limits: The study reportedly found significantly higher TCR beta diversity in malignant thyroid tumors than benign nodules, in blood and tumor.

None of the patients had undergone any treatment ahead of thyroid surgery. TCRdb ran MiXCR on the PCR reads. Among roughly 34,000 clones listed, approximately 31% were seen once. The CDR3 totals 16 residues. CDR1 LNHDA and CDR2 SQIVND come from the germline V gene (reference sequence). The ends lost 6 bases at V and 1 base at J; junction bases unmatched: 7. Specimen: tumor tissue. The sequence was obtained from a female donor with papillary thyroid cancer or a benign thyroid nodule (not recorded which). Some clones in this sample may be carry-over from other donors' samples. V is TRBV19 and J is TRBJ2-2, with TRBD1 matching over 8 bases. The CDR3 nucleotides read TGTGCCAGTAGCACGACCGGGACAGGGAACACCGGGGAGCTGTTTTTT. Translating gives CASSTTGTGNTGELFF.